Below are 29 T cell receptor beta chains sequenced from a single sample in a study of T cell changes during pregnancy in multiple sclerosis. Method: immunoSEQ multiplex PCR; TCRdb's copy keeps in-frame clones and lacks some. The table lists 15,000 or so clones, around 86% of them singletons. The sample here was CD8+ T cells from peripheral blood mononuclear cells, taken in the first trimester of pregnancy. These receptors came from a female donor with multiple sclerosis, enrolled in a pregnancy study.

CDR3 sequence (DNA): TGTGCCAGCGGGTCAGGGAGGAGCGAGCAGTACTTC. This codes for CASGSGRSEQYF. The V gene is TRBV7-6, the J gene TRBJ2-7, with a possible D match to TRBD2 (6 bases). The V and J ends lost 8 bases and 6 bases respectively, with 14 bases between them. Germline V gene sequence: CDR1 SGHVS, CDR2 FNYEAQ. The CDR3 extends over 12 amino acids.

About this clone itself: At one boundary the junction diverges from the germline segment, which might be a read error. The CDR3 region is CASSSVKYRELDF. For the CDR3, the DNA is TGTGCCAGCAGCAGTGTGAAGTACCGGGAACTTGATTTT. This chain connects TRBV28 to TRBJ1-4; D call uncertain. Germline CDR1 and CDR2: MDHEN and SYDVKM. The CDR3 extends over 13 amino acids.

The chain combines TRBV19 with TRBJ2-1, with a weak D call TRBD2 (6 bases). The CDR3 runs 13 residues. V was shortened by 3 bases and J by 9 bases, with 12 bases between the two germline ends. Germline CDR1 and CDR2: LNHDA and SQIVND (reference sequence). CDR3 in amino acids: CASSIGRYSEQFF. In nucleotides, the CDR3 is TGTGCCAGTAGTATTGGGAGGTATTCTGAGCAGTTCTTC.

Remarks on this clone: The sample contains more than one DNA sequence encoding this CDR3. The chain has TRBV7-8 and TRBJ1-5; TRBD1 aligns across 7 bases. Looked up from germline, CDR1 is SGHVS and CDR2 is FQNEAQ. J lost 4 bases, V lost 4 bases, and 4 bases had no gene match. The CDR3 is made up of 14 amino acids. The CDR3 spells CASSSGTVNQPQHF. CDR3 bases: TGTGCCAGCAGCTCAGGGACAGTTAATCAGCCCCAGCATTTT.

This clone has just one count. The genes are TRBV5-4 and TRBJ2-2; 7 bases match TRBD2. The germline gives CDR1 SGHNT, CDR2 YYREEE (reference sequence). Trimming at V came to 5 bases and at J to 6 bases, leaving 4 bases not matched to a gene. The CDR3 spans 13 residues. CDR3: CASRRREAGELFF. CDR3 bases: TGTGCCAGCAGACGCCGGGAGGCCGGGGAGCTGTTTTTT. Together with reference TRBV5-4 and TRBJ2-2, the CDR3 gives the full variable domain: ETGVTQSPTHLIKTRGQQVTLRCSSQSGHNTVSWYQQALGQGPQFIFQYYREEENGRGNFPPRFSGLQFPNYSSELNVNALELDDSALYLCASRRREAGELFFGEGSRLTVL.

J is TRBJ2-2 and V is TRBV9, with 12 bases lining up with TRBD2. This CDR3 has 17 amino acids. V dropped 4 bases and J dropped 3; count of bases not matched to a gene: 7. Germline V CDR1 and CDR2: SGDLS, YYNGEE. The CDR3 sequence: CASSFPSGRADTGELFF. The CDR3 DNA sequence: TGTGCCAGCAGCTTTCCTAGCGGGAGGGCCGACACCGGGGAGCTGTTTTTT.

The chain carries TRBV9 and TRBJ2-7; D is perhaps TRBD2 (6 bases). Germline-derived CDR1 and CDR2 are SGDLS and YYNGEE. The CDR3 runs to 14 residues. V was shortened by 3 bases and J by 0 bases, with 10 bases between the two germline ends. The CDR3 sequence is CASSGGGTSYEQYF. DNA for the CDR3: TGTGCCAGCAGCGGGGGCGGGACCTCCTACGAGCAGTACTTC.

The CDR3 DNA sequence: TGCAGCGTTGAAGTTGAAGGACAGGGGGGGGAGACCCAGTACTTC. Its translation is CSVEVEGQGGETQYF. The genes are TRBV29-1 and TRBJ2-5; 10 bases are a match to TRBD1. Trimming removed 1 base from V and 5 bases from J; junction bases left unmatched: 7. The CDR3 contains 15 residues. Per germline, CDR1 SQVTM and CDR2 ANQGSEA.

V is TRBV19 and J is TRBJ2-1; D unclear. CDR1 and CDR2 from the germline V gene are LNHDA and SQIVND (reference sequence). V lost 2 bases and J lost 10, with 12 bases in between. CDR3 length: 13 amino acids. The CDR3 is CASSITRRNEQFF. DNA for the CDR3: TGTGCCAGTAGTATAACGCGCAGGAACGAGCAGTTCTTC.

This chain links TRBV10-1 with TRBJ2-2, with a tentative D call TRBD2 (5 bases). Trimming removed 6 bases from V and 0 bases from J, with 11 bases in between. The CDR3 totals 15 residues. Germline lookup yields CDR1 WNHNN and CDR2 SYGVQD (reference sequence). The CDR3 sequence is CASSRDYSNTGELFF. CDR3 nucleotide sequence: TGCGCCAGCAGCCGCGACTACTCGAACACCGGGGAGCTGTTTTTT.

Here the CDR3 DNA reads TGTGCCACATCACCGGGAAGCCCTTCCTACGAGCAGTACTTC. The encoded protein is CATSPGSPSYEQYF. The genes are TRBV15 and TRBJ2-7; perhaps TRBD2 as D (5 bases). Germline V gene sequence: CDR1 LNHNV, CDR2 YYDKDF (reference sequence). The V gene lost 9 bases and the J gene lost 1 base, with 16 bases spanning the gap. The CDR3 spans 14 residues.

This clone was seen a handful of times. The V call is TRBV7-9, the J call TRBJ2-7, with 8 bases matching TRBD1. CDR1 and CDR2 from the germline V gene are SEHNR and FQNEAQ (reference sequence). Trimming took 5 bases from V and 2 from J; bases not matched to a gene: 8. This CDR3 has 15 residues. Here the CDR3 DNA reads TGTGCCAGCAGCCCTCGGACAGGGAATACCTACGAGCAGTACTTC. This gives the protein CASSPRTGNTYEQYF.

The V gene is TRBV27, the J gene TRBJ2-5; D is uncertain. The DNA end is a closer match to TRBJ2-7, so the J assignment may be wrong. The CDR3 consists of 14 residues. Germline V gene sequence: CDR1 MNHEY, CDR2 SMNVEV (reference sequence). DNA of the CDR3: TGTGCCAGCAGCTCTAACCGACTTTACTACGAGCAGTACTTC. Translation: CASSSNRLYYEQYF.

The chain recombines TRBV29-1 with TRBJ1-1; D remains unclear. The germline gives CDR1 SQVTM, CDR2 ANQGSEA. This CDR3 region has 13 residues. Trimming shortened V by 3 bases and J by 0 bases, and 8 bases separated the two germline ends. The CDR3 loop reads CSVENGVNTEAFF. CDR3 nucleotides: TGCAGCGTTGAGAACGGTGTGAACACTGAAGCTTTCTTT.

This chain links TRBV13 with TRBJ1-2, with TRBD1 matching 10 bases. V gave up 4 bases and J gave up 6 bases; unmatched junction bases: 8. The CDR3 covers 15 residues. CDR1 and CDR2 from the germline V gene are PRHDT and FYEKMQ (reference sequence). CDR3 nucleotide sequence: TGTGCCAGCAGCTATGGGACAGGGGTTGTAGATGGCTACACCTTC. Translated, it gives CASSYGTGVVDGYTF.

DNA of the CDR3: TGCGCCAGCAGTGAGCCGGGGACAGGGGACAATGAGCAGTTCTTC. Translated, it gives CASSEPGTGDNEQFF. This chain connects TRBV10-2 to TRBJ2-1; 10 nucleotides match TRBD1. This CDR3 is built from 15 residues. The germline CDR1 and CDR2 sequences are WSHSY and SAAADI. V shed 2 bases, J shed 5 bases, and the junction held 3 bases outside the gene matches.

This clone was seen a single time. The genes are TRBV5-5 and TRBJ1-1; tentative D call: TRBD1 (6 bases). CDR3 size: 16 residues. Trimming took off 2 bases at V and 4 bases at J, with 18 bases between the two ends. Germline V gives CDR1 SGHKS, CDR2 YYEKEE (reference sequence). The CDR3 DNA is TGTGCCAGCAGCTTCCCACCATTAGGGGGGGCCACTGAAGCTTTCTTT. Amino acids: CASSFPPLGGATEAFF.

This clone is a singleton in its sample. The chain employs TRBV5-1 and TRBJ1-2; D is unresolved. The CDR3 is 15 amino acids. Germline V lookup: CDR1 SGHRS, CDR2 YFSETQ. Trimming removed 0 bases at V and 0 bases at J, with 9 bases between. CDR3 bases: TGCGCCAGCAGCTTGGCGAGTAGCACTAACTATGGCTACACCTTC. Its translation is CASSLASSTNYGYTF.

J is TRBJ1-2 and V is TRBV10-3, with D maybe TRBD1 (6 bases). The CDR3 has 13 amino acids. Trimming left V 3 bases short and J 3 bases short, with 8 bases between. Per the germline V gene, CDR1 is ENHRY and CDR2 is SYGVKD. CDR3 sequence (DNA): TGTGCCATCAGTGAAGGGGGATACTATGGCTACACCTTC. It encodes CAISEGGYYGYTF.

This CDR3 reads CASSSRDKDGYEQYF. The CDR3 DNA reads TGCGCCAGCAGCAGCCGGGACAAGGATGGCTACGAGCAGTACTTC. V usage is TRBV4-1 and J usage is TRBJ2-7; maybe TRBD1 (6 bases). V was cut by 5 bases and J by 3 bases, with 17 bases left in between. The CDR3 extends over 15 amino acids. Germline values: CDR1 MGHRA, CDR2 YSYEKL.

The chain is built from TRBV27 and TRBJ2-7, with unresolved D. CDR3 length: 15 residues. V was cut by 3 bases and J by 5 bases, with 17 bases left in between. The germline V gene has CDR1 MNHEY and CDR2 SMNVEV (reference sequence). CDR3 loop: CASSFSVLIPHEQYF. In nucleotides, the CDR3 is TGTGCCAGCAGTTTCTCTGTATTAATTCCCCACGAGCAGTACTTC.

The V and J genes are TRBV27 and TRBJ1-2; the match to TRBD1 covers 7 bases. From germline, CDR1 is MNHEY and CDR2 SMNVEV (reference sequence). CDR3 length equals 15 residues. V trimming: 4 bases; J trimming: 0 bases; junction bases outside the gene matches: 5. This CDR3 is CASSSSDRSNYGYTF. Here the CDR3 DNA reads TGTGCCAGCAGTTCGTCGGACAGGTCTAACTATGGCTACACCTTC.

The CDR3 region is CASSVQGSYNEQFF. The CDR3 bases are TGTGCCAGCAGTGTACAGGGATCGTACAATGAGCAGTTCTTC. The V gene is TRBV27, the J gene TRBJ2-1; maybe TRBD1 (6 bases). The V end was cut by 5 bases, the J end by 4 bases, with 12 bases between. The CDR3 loop spans 14 amino acids. Germline CDR1 and CDR2: MNHEY and SMNVEV (reference sequence).

The chain joins TRBV10-3 to TRBJ2-7, with 7 nucleotides matching TRBD2. Germline trimming cut 2 bases from V and 5 bases from J; bases unmatched to any gene: 6. This CDR3 contains 14 residues. The germline V gene has CDR1 ENHRY and CDR2 SYGVKD. The DNA of the CDR3 is TGTGCCATCAGTGAGAGTGGAGGGAGGGACGAGCAGTACTTC. Translating it yields CAISESGGRDEQYF.

J is TRBJ2-7 and V is TRBV29-1, with TRBD2 matching 12 bases. The germline V gene encodes CDR1 SQVTM and CDR2 ANQGSEA. The length of the CDR3 is 13 residues. V was clipped by 5 bases and J by 4 bases; unmatched bases: 3. The CDR3 sequence is CSVRTSGIYEQYF. DNA of the CDR3: TGCAGCGTTAGGACTAGCGGGATATACGAGCAGTACTTC.

The V call is TRBV7-9, the J call TRBJ1-2, with D possibly TRBD1 on 6 matching bases. V lost 7 bases, J lost 8 bases, and 23 bases lay in between. The length of the CDR3 is 15 residues. Per germline, CDR1 SEHNR and CDR2 FQNEAQ (reference sequence). The CDR3 protein is CASNSGQISTGGYTF. The CDR3 nucleotides read TGTGCCAGCAACAGCGGACAGATCTCAACTGGAGGCTACACCTTC.

This clone was detected a few times. The J gene is TRBJ1-4, the V gene TRBV6-1; D perhaps matches TRBD1 (6 bases). V dropped 3 bases and J dropped 5 bases, with 13 bases sitting between them. The CDR3 spans 15 residues. Germline V gives CDR1 MNHNS, CDR2 SASEGT. The CDR3 bases are TGTGCCAGCAGTGAGGCAACAGGGCACAATGAAAAACTGTTTTTT. Its translation is CASSEATGHNEKLFF.

The V gene is TRBV9, the J gene TRBJ1-3; a weak D match, TRBD1 (6 bases). V was cut by 4 bases and J by 6 bases, with 14 bases left in between. The CDR3 is made up of 14 amino acids. Per the germline V gene, CDR1 is SGDLS and CDR2 is YYNGEE. The CDR3 here is CASSPLGGANTIYF. The CDR3, as DNA: TGTGCCAGCAGCCCCCTAGGGGGGGCAAACACCATATATTTT.

V is TRBV20-1 and J is TRBJ1-1; a weak D match, TRBD1 (5 bases). CDR1 and CDR2 (germline): DFQATT, SNEGSKA (reference sequence). This CDR3 has 11 residues. Trimming took off 5 bases at V and 8 bases at J, with 12 bases between the two ends. The CDR3 nucleotides are TGCAGTGCTCGCGCAGGGATCGAAGCTTTCTTT. Protein sequence: CSARAGIEAFF.